These T cell receptor beta chains were read from a single sample in a study of CD8 T cells in Susac syndrome. TCRdb analysed the immunoSEQ multiplex PCR reads with MiXCR anew, one entry per CDR3 protein. The table shows under 150,000 distinct CDR3 sequences, with 80% to 85% occurring only once. The sample comprised CD8+ T cells from PBMCs. These receptor sequences come from a human donor with multiple sclerosis. Each CDR3 is given with its conserved first and last residue. A D gene is named only where the DNA matches it firmly. Where a row states a size, it is once, few, many or the class of an expanded clone; other rows omit it.

>NA|TRBJ2-1|once|TRBV4-1
TGCGCCAGCAGCCGCAACCAGGGGGGGGATGAGCAGTTCTTC
CASSRNQGGDEQFF
>NA|TRBJ2-3|NA|TRBV3-1
TGTGCCAGCAGCCAGGATAATAGAGATACGCAGTATTTT
CASSQDNRDTQYF
>TRBD2|TRBJ2-1|NA|TRBV27
TGTGCCAGCAGTTTATTGTTGACTAGCGGGAGTAGTGAGCAGTTCTTC
CASSLLLTSGSSEQFF
>TRBD1|TRBJ1-1|once|TRBV19
TGTGCCAGTAGTAGGGACAGAGACACTGAAGCTTTCTTT
CASSRDRDTEAFF
>NA|TRBJ1-1|once|TRBV24-1
TGTGCCACCTCGGACAGAATGAACACTGAAGCTTTCTTT
CATSDRMNTEAFF
>TRBD2|TRBJ2-3|NA|TRBV9
TGTGCCAGCAGCCCATCCGGGACTAGCGGGAGAGATACGCAGTATTTT
CASSPSGTSGRDTQYF
>NA|TRBJ2-3|NA|TRBV12-3/TRBV12-4
TGTGCTGGGGCTTTCAGCGATACAGATACGCAGTATTTT
CAGAFSDTDTQYF
>NA|TRBJ2-7|NA|TRBV5-4
TGTGCCAGCAGCTTGTCTAACTACGAGCAGTACTTC
CASSLSNYEQYF
>NA|TRBJ2-7|few|TRBV2
TGTGCCAGCAGTGAAGGCTACGAGCAGTACTTC
CASSEGYEQYF
>NA|TRBJ2-6|NA|TRBV6-2/TRBV6-3
TGTGCCAGCAGTTCCTTCGAGTCCGTTGGGGCCAACGTCCTGACTTTC
CASSSFESVGANVLTF
>TRBD1|TRBJ2-1|NA|TRBV4-2
TGTGCCAGCAGCCAAGCCGCCGGGACAGCAAGGGTGGATGAGCAGTTCTTC
CASSQAAGTARVDEQFF
>TRBD2|TRBJ2-6|NA|TRBV25-1
TGTGCCAGCAGTGCGGGGGGGCGGGGTAGCGGGACTCACTCTGGGGCCAACGTCCTGACTTTC
CASSAGGRGSGTHSGANVLTF
>NA|TRBJ2-7|NA|TRBV12-5
TGTGCTAGTGCCGACTCCCGTGGGTCCGAGCGGTACTTC
CASADSRGSERYF
>NA|TRBJ1-2|NA|TRBV2
TGTGCCAGCAGCTTACAGGCTTCTAGGGGCTACACCTTC
CASSLQASRGYTF
>NA|TRBJ2-5|few|TRBV4-1
TGCGCCAGCAGCCACCTAACCCACCAAGAGACCCAGTACTTC
CASSHLTHQETQYF
>NA|TRBJ1-1|NA|TRBV19
TGTGCCAGTAGTATTAAGGGCAGTTTCGGGGAAGCTTTCTTT
CASSIKGSFGEAFF
>NA|TRBJ2-3|NA|TRBV12-3/TRBV12-4
TGTGCCAGCAGTTTAGCACCCGGTGCGGGCACAGATACGCAGTATTTT
CASSLAPGAGTDTQYF
>NA|TRBJ1-1|NA|TRBV6-5
TGTGCCAGCAGTTACGGGGGAGAGAACACTGAAGCTTTCTTT
CASSYGGENTEAFF
>TRBD1|TRBJ1-4|NA|TRBV12-3/TRBV12-4
TGTGCCAGCAGCCTTGGACAGGAGGCCACTAATGAAAAACTGTTTTTT
CASSLGQEATNEKLFF
>TRBD2|TRBJ2-2|NA|TRBV7-9
TGTGCCAGCAGCTTTACTACCACGGGGGGCGGGGAGCTGTTTTTT
CASSFTTTGGGELFF
>NA|TRBJ1-5|NA|TRBV2
TGTGCCAGCAGAAGGGGGGACCTCGGCAATCAGCCCCAGCATTTT
CASRRGDLGNQPQHF
>NA|TRBJ2-2|NA|TRBV24-1
TGTGCCACCAGTGAGTTGGGGGCCGGGGAGCTGTTTTTT
CATSELGAGELFF
>NA|TRBJ2-5|NA|TRBV9
TGTGCCAGCAGCGTCGACACGGGAGTCCTAGAGACCCAGTACTTC
CASSVDTGVLETQYF
>TRBD2|TRBJ2-1|NA|TRBV13
TGTGCCAGCAGCCGCTTTGGACTAGCGAAGACATCCTACAATGAGCAGTTCTTC
CASSRFGLAKTSYNEQFF
>NA|TRBJ2-7|NA|TRBV7-6
TGTGCCAGCAGCTTCGGGGATAGCGGCTACGAGCAGTACTTC
CASSFGDSGYEQYF
>TRBD1|TRBJ1-1|NA|TRBV4-3
TGCGCCAGCAGCTTTGGACAGGCCACTGAAGCTTTCTTT
CASSFGQATEAFF
>TRBD1|TRBJ2-2|NA|TRBV6-5
TGTGCCAGCAGTTCTCTCTCCCGCGGACAGGGGCACACCGGGGAGCTGTTTTTT
CASSSLSRGQGHTGELFF
>NA|TRBJ2-1|NA|TRBV5-4
TGTGCCAGCACTCTCGAGTCCGGTGCCTTCGGGGTCAATGAGCAGTTCTTC
CASTLESGAFGVNEQFF
>NA|TRBJ1-4|few|TRBV6-1
TGTGCCAGCAGTCCGGGACCCGGGGAAAGTGAAAAACTGTTTTTT
CASSPGPGESEKLFF
>TRBD1|TRBJ1-1|NA|TRBV10-3
TGTGCCATCAGTGATACAGGGGCAGGCCCTGAAGCTTTCTTT
CAISDTGAGPEAFF
>NA|TRBJ2-3|NA|TRBV11-2
TGTGCCAGCAGCTTAATCATGGATACGCAGTATTTT
CASSLIMDTQYF
>NA|TRBJ1-3|few|TRBV6-1
TGTGCCAGCGCCCACAGACCAGATTCTGGAAACACCATATATTTT
CASAHRPDSGNTIYF
>NA|TRBJ2-7|few|TRBV2
TGTGCCAGCAGTGAAGCCGGAGTCGTCTACGAGCAGTACTTC
CASSEAGVVYEQYF
>TRBD1|TRBJ2-7|NA|TRBV4-1
TGCGCCAGCGGGACCGGGACAGGGCCCTTCGAGCAGTACTTC
CASGTGTGPFEQYF
>NA|TRBJ1-2|NA|TRBV6-2/TRBV6-3
TGTGCCAGCAGTTACCTCGGAACGGATGGCTACACCTTC
CASSYLGTDGYTF
>NA|TRBJ2-1|NA|TRBV2
TGTGCCAGCAGTGAAGCGGGCTCCCTCTCCAATGAGCAGTTCTTC
CASSEAGSLSNEQFF
>NA|TRBJ1-1|few|TRBV12-3/TRBV12-4
TGTGCCAGCAGTGGGGCCCCCGCATGGGGACTTAAGAACACTGAAGCTTTCTTT
CASSGAPAWGLKNTEAFF
>NA|TRBJ2-4|NA|TRBV3-1
TGTGCCAGCAGCCCGAGACAGGTCATAGGGCTAACCAAAAACATTCAGTACTTC
CASSPRQVIGLTKNIQYF
>TRBD2|TRBJ2-1|once|TRBV12-3/TRBV12-4
TGTGCCAGCGGCTGGCGGGAGGGCAACGTGTACAATGAGCAGTTCTTC
CASGWREGNVYNEQFF
>NA|TRBJ2-7|NA|TRBV7-9
TGTGCCAGCAGCTTAGGAGTTAATCCGTACGAGCAGTACTTC
CASSLGVNPYEQYF
>TRBD2|TRBJ2-5|NA|TRBV20-1
TGCAGTGCCCGACCCGCGGGAGGGCCATTCCCCGACCAAGAGACCCAGTACTTC
CSARPAGGPFPDQETQYF
>NA|TRBJ1-1|NA|TRBV9
TGTGCCAGCAGCGTAGGGGGTTTTACTGAAGCTTTCTTT
CASSVGGFTEAFF
>TRBD2|TRBJ2-1|few|TRBV7-8
TGTGCCAGCAGCTTAGCGGGAACGGGGGGATCCTACAATGAGCAGTTCTTC
CASSLAGTGGSYNEQFF
>NA|TRBJ2-2|NA|TRBV14
TGTGCCAGCAGCCCGGCGGGACGGTGGACCGGGGAGCTGTTTTTT
CASSPAGRWTGELFF
>NA|TRBJ1-2|NA|TRBV27
TGTGCCAGCAGCCCTGGTATCCCACAGGGAGGGGCGGTCTATGGCTACACCTTC
CASSPGIPQGGAVYGYTF
>NA|TRBJ2-2|NA|TRBV6-1
TGTGCCAGCAGTGAAGCCCGAAACACCGGGGAGCTGTTTTTT
CASSEARNTGELFF
>TRBD2|TRBJ2-5|NA|TRBV6-2/TRBV6-3
TGTGCCAGCAGTTACTTCCTAGCGGTAGAAGAGGCCCAGTACTTC
CASSYFLAVEEAQYF
>NA|TRBJ1-6|NA|TRBV28
TGTGCCAGCAGTCCCTTGGGGTTGCTCCTCCACTTT
CASSPLGLLLHF
>TRBD2|TRBJ2-1|once|TRBV2
TGTGCCAGCGCTAAGGAACTAGCGGGGGTCCTGGGGAATGAGCAGTTCTTC
CASAKELAGVLGNEQFF
>NA|TRBJ2-3|NA|TRBV2
TGTGCCAGCAGTGACAGGGGAAAAGATACGCAGTATTTT
CASSDRGKDTQYF
>NA|TRBJ1-6|NA|TRBV4-1
TGCGCCAGCAGCCAAGATAGGGTTTCACCCCTCCACTTT
CASSQDRVSPLHF
>NA|TRBJ1-4|once|TRBV7-2
TGTGCCAGCAGCTTTTTGGCAGCTAGTAATGAAAAACTGTTTTTT
CASSFLAASNEKLFF
>TRBD1|TRBJ1-4|NA|TRBV4-2
TGTGCCAGCAGCCAGGATTGGACAGGGGGCGGTGATGAAAAACTGTTTTTT
CASSQDWTGGGDEKLFF
>NA|TRBJ1-1|NA|TRBV27
TGTGCCAGCAGTTTATTGGGGTTAACCACTGAAGCTTTCTTT
CASSLLGLTTEAFF
>NA|TRBJ2-1|NA|TRBV11-2
TGTGCCAGCAGTAGGACAACCTACAATGAGCAGTTCTTC
CASSRTTYNEQFF